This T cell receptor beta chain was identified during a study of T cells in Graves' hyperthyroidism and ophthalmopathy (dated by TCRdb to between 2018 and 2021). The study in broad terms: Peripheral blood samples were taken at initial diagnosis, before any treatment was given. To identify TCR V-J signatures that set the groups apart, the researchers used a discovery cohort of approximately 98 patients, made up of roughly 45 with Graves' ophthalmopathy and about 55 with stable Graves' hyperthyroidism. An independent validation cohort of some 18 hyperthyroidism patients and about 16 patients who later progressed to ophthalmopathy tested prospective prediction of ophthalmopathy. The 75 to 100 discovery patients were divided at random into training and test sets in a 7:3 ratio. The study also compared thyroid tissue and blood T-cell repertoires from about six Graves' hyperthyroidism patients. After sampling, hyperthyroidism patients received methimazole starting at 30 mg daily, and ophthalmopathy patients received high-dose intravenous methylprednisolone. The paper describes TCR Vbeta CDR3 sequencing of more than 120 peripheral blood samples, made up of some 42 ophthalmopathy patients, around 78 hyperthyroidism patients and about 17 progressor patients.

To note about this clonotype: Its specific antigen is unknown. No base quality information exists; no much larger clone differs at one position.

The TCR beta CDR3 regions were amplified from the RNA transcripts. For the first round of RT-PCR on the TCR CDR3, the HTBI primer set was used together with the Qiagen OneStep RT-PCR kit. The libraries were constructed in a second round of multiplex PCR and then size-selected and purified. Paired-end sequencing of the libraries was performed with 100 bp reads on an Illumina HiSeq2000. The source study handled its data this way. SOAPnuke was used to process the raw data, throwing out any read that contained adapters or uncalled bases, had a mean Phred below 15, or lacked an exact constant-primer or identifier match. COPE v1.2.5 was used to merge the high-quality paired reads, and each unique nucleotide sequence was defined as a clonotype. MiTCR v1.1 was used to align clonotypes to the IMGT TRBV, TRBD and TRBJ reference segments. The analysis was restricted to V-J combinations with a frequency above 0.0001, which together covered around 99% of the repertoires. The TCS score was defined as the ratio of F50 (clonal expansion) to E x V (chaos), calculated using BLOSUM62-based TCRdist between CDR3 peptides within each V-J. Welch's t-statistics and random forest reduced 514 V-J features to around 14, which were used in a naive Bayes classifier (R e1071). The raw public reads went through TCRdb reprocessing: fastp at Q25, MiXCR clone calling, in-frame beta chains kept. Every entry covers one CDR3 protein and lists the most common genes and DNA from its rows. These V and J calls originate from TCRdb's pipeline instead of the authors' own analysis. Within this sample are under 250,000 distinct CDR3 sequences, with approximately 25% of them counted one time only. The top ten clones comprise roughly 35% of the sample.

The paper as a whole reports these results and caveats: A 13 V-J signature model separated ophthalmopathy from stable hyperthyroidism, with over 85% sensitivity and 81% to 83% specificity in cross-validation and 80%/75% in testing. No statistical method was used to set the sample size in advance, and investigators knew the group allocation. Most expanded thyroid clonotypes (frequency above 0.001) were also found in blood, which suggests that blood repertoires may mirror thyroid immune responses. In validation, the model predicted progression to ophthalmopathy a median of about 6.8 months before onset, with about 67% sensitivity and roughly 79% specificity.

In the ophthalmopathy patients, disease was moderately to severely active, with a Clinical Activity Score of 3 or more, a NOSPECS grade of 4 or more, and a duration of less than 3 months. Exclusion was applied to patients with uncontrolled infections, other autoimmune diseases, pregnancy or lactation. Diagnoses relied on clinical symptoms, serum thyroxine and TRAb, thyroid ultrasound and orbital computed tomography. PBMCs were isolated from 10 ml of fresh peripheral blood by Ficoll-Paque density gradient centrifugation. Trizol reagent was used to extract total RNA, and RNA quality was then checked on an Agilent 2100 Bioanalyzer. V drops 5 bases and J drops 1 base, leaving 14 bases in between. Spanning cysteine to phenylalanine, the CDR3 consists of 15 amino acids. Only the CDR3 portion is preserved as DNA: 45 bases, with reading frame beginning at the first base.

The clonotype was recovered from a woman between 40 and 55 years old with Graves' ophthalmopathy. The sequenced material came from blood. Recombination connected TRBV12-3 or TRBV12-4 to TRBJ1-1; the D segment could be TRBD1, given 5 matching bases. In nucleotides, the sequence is TGTGCCAGCAGTCCCGCCCCGCAGGGGAACACTGAAGCTTTCTTT. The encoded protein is CASSPAPQGNTEAFF.